This TCR beta chain was sequenced in a study of blood T cell repertoires in COVID-19. Original handling: Using reference gene primer amplification, nucleated cell counts were estimated. The method was immunoSEQ multiplex PCR; TCRdb's version includes in-frame clones alone and lacks a portion of them. For V, J and clone size, that table is used; D and trimming come from the DNA. The sample includes some 200,000 clones, about 89% of them seen just once. The CDR3 totals 12 residues. Trimming left V 6 bases short and J 2 bases short, with 8 bases between. The chain is built from TRBV12-3 or TRBV12-4 and TRBJ2-7; D unresolved. The specimen sequenced was peripheral blood. The sequence was collected from an older man with acute or convalescent COVID-19. DNA for the CDR3: TGTGCCAGCAGCCTGTCCGCCTACGAGCAGTACTTC. As protein: CASSLSAYEQYF.